This TCR beta chain is from a study of control samples from healthy donors and cancer patients. Repertoires were generated with immunoSEQ multiplex PCR, while TCRdb's copy carries only in-frame clones and drops some. The sample consists of around 100,000 clones, 80% to 95% of them appearing once. Sequencing was done on a sample of blood. The sequence derives from a human donor in good health. The donor label of this sample is uncertain.

CDR3 bases: TGCGCCAGCAGCCAAGAGGTAGACTTGGTAGGGGGCCCTGGGGCCAACGTCCTGACTTTC. As protein: CASSQEVDLVGGPGANVLTF. The V and J genes are TRBV4-3 and TRBJ2-6, with 7 nucleotides matching TRBD1. V shed 0 bases, J shed 2 bases, and the junction held 13 bases outside the gene matches. Germline CDR1 reads LGHNA; CDR2 reads YSLEER. The CDR3 has 20 amino acids.